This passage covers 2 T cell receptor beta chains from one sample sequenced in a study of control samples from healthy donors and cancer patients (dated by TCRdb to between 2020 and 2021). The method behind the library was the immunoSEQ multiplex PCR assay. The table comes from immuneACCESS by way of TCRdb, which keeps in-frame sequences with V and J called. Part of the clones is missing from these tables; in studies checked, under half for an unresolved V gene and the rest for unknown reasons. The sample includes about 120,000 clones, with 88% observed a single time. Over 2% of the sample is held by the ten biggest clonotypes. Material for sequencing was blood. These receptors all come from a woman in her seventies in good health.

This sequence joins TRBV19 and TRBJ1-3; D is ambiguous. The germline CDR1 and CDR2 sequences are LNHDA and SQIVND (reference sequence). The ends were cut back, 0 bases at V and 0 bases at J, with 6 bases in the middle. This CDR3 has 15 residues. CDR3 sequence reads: CASSIDGSSGNTIYF. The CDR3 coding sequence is TGTGCCAGTAGTATAGACGGCAGCTCTGGAAACACCATATATTTT.

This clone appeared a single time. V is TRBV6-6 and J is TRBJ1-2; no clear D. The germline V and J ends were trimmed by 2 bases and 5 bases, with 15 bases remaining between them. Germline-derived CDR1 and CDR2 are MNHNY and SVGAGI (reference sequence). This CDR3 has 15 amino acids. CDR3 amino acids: CASSYPPPVWYGYTF. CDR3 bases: TGTGCCAGCAGTTACCCACCACCCGTGTGGTATGGCTACACCTTC.